This T cell receptor (beta chain) was recorded in a study of T cell responses to AZD1222 COVID-19 vaccine. The CDR3 has 17 residues. Between the trimmed V and J ends, which lost 1 base and 0 bases, there was a span of 15 bases. CDR1 is GTSNPN, CDR2 SVGIG, per germline (reference sequence). Sequencing was performed with immunoSEQ multiplex PCR; in TCRdb, only in-frame clones are kept and a portion is missing. The sample holds 160,000 or so clones, around 94% seen once. Sequenced here: peripheral blood, sampled on day 0 of AZD1222 vaccination. The receptor was isolated from an adult in good health. The gene calls are TRBV30 and TRBJ1-4; D is unclear. CDR3 residues: CAWSALARAATNEKLFF. The CDR3 DNA is TGTGCCTGGAGTGCCTTAGCAAGGGCGGCAACTAATGAAAAACTGTTTTTT.